The 3 T cell receptor beta chains reported below all come from one sample, sequenced in a study of OX40 agonist ivuxolimab in advanced cancers. The table came from immunoSEQ multiplex PCR; TCRdb's copy has only in-frame clones and leaves some out. Of tens of thousands of clones listed, over 65% are singletons. Specimen: CD4+ or CD8+ T cells sorted from blood, collected in a trial of the OX40 agonist ivuxolimab. These receptors were collected from an adult with an advanced solid tumor such as melanoma, head and neck, liver or kidney cancer.

This clone turned up a few times. This chain links TRBV29-1 with TRBJ1-1, with D maybe TRBD1 (5 bases). There are 13 residues in the CDR3. Trimming cost V 6 bases and J 0 bases, with 11 bases left between them. CDR1 is SQVTM and CDR2 is ANQGSEA in the germline V gene. CDR3: CSVGWGMNTEAFF. CDR3 DNA: TGCAGCGTGGGGTGGGGCATGAACACTGAAGCTTTCTTT.

This clone has more than one count but fewer than ten. V usage is TRBV2 and J usage is TRBJ1-2; possible D gene TRBD1, 6 bases. V lost 3 bases and J 5 bases, leaving 16 bases between the germline ends. Germline CDR1 is SNHLY and CDR2 is FYNNEI. CDR3 length: 15 amino acids. CDR3: CASSESAGQPYGYTF. For the CDR3, the DNA is TGTGCCAGCAGTGAGAGCGCCGGACAGCCGTATGGCTACACCTTC.

V and J are TRBV7-8 and TRBJ2-5; perhaps TRBD2 as D (6 bases). This CDR3 comprises 12 residues. Trimming shortened V by 2 bases and J by 9 bases, and 10 bases separated the two germline ends. Germline assignment: CDR1 SGHVS and CDR2 FQNEAQ. The CDR3 here is CASSLREVAQYF. The CDR3 region has the DNA TGTGCCAGCAGCTTAAGGGAGGTGGCCCAGTACTTC.